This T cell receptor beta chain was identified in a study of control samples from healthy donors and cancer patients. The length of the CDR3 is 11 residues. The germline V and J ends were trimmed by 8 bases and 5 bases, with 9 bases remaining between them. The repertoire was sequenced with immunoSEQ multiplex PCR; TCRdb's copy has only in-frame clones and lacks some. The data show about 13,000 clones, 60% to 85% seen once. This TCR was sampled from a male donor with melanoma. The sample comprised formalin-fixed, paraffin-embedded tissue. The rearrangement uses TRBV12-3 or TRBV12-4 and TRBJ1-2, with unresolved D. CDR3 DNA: TGTGCCAGCGGGCGACGGTATGGCTACACCTTC. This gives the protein CASGRRYGYTF.